This note documents a single T cell receptor (beta chain) sequence. Its antigen is unknown. Germline assignment: CDR1 LNHDA and CDR2 SQIVND (reference sequence). V was pared by 6 bases and J by 8 bases, with 19 bases between. The CDR3 spans 14 residues. Data came from immunoSEQ multiplex PCR; TCRdb stores just in-frame clones and leaves some out. The table records over 70,000 clones, roughly 90% of them present only once. This sample was included in a study of graft-versus-host responses after intestinal transplantation. Overall study context: Isolated intestinal, liver-intestinal, or multivisceral transplants were what recipients had. Once they had received anti-thymocyte globulin induction, all recipients took tacrolimus and steroids for about three years.

Overall study results and limits: Recipient marrow showed GvH clones, some seen first in ileum or blood.

V is TRBV19 and J is TRBJ1-1; D ambiguous. The source material was unstimulated CD8+ T cells sorted from spleen or lymph node cells, sampled before transplant. The origin of this receptor is a human donor who was the organ donor for an intestinal transplant. The CDR3 nucleotides read TGTGCCAGTAGCACCGCTCGGGAGCTAGAGGAAGCTTTCTTT. It codes for CASSTARELEEAFF.